Presented here are 14 T cell receptor beta chains from one specimen sequenced in a study of T-cell memory formation after mild COVID-19. Each CDR3 protein is one row after TCRdb ran MiXCR on the 5' RACE reads. This table holds about half a million distinct CDR3 sequences, 15% to 20% found once. The material sequenced was PBMCs or a T cell subset sorted from them (not recorded which). The source is an adult woman who had mild COVID-19 (a few samples of this study predate the infection). Cell type and time point are not known.

V usage is TRBV12-3 or TRBV12-4 and J usage is TRBJ2-3, with TRBD2 matching 8 bases. There are 16 residues in the CDR3. V was pared by 6 bases and J by 3 bases, with 11 bases of the junction left unmatched. The CDR3 nucleotides are TGTGCCAGCAGCCCCGGGAGGGAGCAGGGAACAGATACGCAGTATTTT. It codes for CASSPGREQGTDTQYF.

In this sample, this clonotype turned up many times. The V and J genes are TRBV12-3 or TRBV12-4 and TRBJ1-1; D is undetermined. The CDR3 has 14 amino acids. The V gene lost 5 bases and the J gene lost 1 base, with 11 bases spanning the gap. The chain's CDR3 is CASSGRTGNTEAFF. In nucleotides, the CDR3 is TGTGCCAGCAGTGGTCGGACGGGGAACACTGAAGCTTTCTTT.

There are a few counts of this clonotype. J is TRBJ2-1 and V is TRBV5-1; D unclear. CDR3 length: 14 residues. The germline CDR1 and CDR2 sequences are SGHRS and YFSETQ. V lost 4 bases, J lost 6 bases, and 14 bases lay in between. This CDR3 reads CASSPASFSNEQFF. CDR3 nucleotide sequence: TGCGCCAGCAGCCCCGCCTCTTTTAGCAATGAGCAGTTCTTC.

There are a few counts of this clonotype. V and J are TRBV30 and TRBJ2-7; either TRBD1 or TRBD2 may fit D (5 bases each). The germline CDR1 and CDR2 sequences are GTSNPN and SVGIG (reference sequence). The CDR3 has 15 amino acids. V was shortened by 3 bases and J by 3 bases, with 18 bases between the two germline ends. Here the CDR3 reads CAWSSEGPRIYEQYF. CDR3 sequence (DNA): TGTGCCTGGAGCTCTGAGGGGCCCAGAATCTACGAGCAGTACTTC.

This clonotype turned up a few times. The chain links TRBV29-1 to TRBJ2-7, with TRBD2 as a possible D gene (7 bases). Germline-derived CDR1 and CDR2 are SQVTM and ANQGSEA. The V and J ends lost 6 bases and 3 bases respectively, with 21 bases between them. This CDR3 region has 15 residues. CDR3 sequence (DNA): TGCAGCGTCCGCCCTAGGGCAGGGGAGGGCTACGAGCAGTACTTC. This gives the protein CSVRPRAGEGYEQYF.

This clonotype has ten or more counts. The J gene is TRBJ2-3, the V gene TRBV14, with a possible D match to TRBD1 (5 bases). V was cut by 4 bases and J by 2 bases, with 16 bases left in between. Germline CDR1 and CDR2: SGHDN and FVKESK. The CDR3 runs 16 residues. CDR3 in DNA: TGTGCCAGCAGCCCCCCCTGGGGCGAAATCACAGATACGCAGTATTTT. It yields the protein CASSPPWGEITDTQYF.

The table lists this clonotype with many counts. The chain is built from TRBV7-8 and TRBJ1-6; TRBD1 might be the D (5 bases). The CDR3 spans 13 residues. Deletions cut 5 bases from V and 9 bases from J, with 11 bases between. Germline lookup yields CDR1 SGHVS and CDR2 FQNEAQ. The chain's CDR3 is CASSPRTSSPLHF. In DNA form, the CDR3 reads TGTGCCAGCAGCCCACGGACAAGTTCACCCCTCCACTTT.

This clonotype has a count of ten or more. The chain joins TRBV9 to TRBJ1-4; no reliable D call. The V end lost 0 bases, the J end lost 6 bases, and 12 bases lay between the germline ends. The CDR3 has 15 residues. From germline, CDR1 is SGDLS and CDR2 YYNGEE. CDR3 sequence (DNA): TGTGCCAGCAGCGTAGAGGCCAATGGGGATGAAAAACTGTTTTTT. Translated: CASSVEANGDEKLFF.

V usage is TRBV6-5 and J usage is TRBJ1-1; D perhaps matches TRBD1 (6 bases). The CDR3 runs 15 residues. V lost 0 bases and J 1 base, leaving 9 bases between the germline ends. CDR1 is MNHEY, CDR2 SVGAGI, per germline. The CDR3 DNA is TGTGCCAGCAGTTACTCAAGGGGGAGGAACACTGAAGCTTTCTTT. Translating gives CASSYSRGRNTEAFF.

The chain carries TRBV5-1 and TRBJ1-1; D remains unclear. The V end was cut by 4 bases, the J end by 0 bases, with 10 bases between. The CDR3 is made up of 14 amino acids. CDR1 and CDR2 (germline): SGHRS, YFSETQ. The CDR3 protein is CASSPAGLNTEAFF. In DNA form, the CDR3 reads TGCGCCAGCAGCCCCGCAGGTTTGAACACTGAAGCTTTCTTT.

V gene TRBV3-1 combines with J gene TRBJ1-4; 8 nucleotides agree with TRBD1. The CDR3 totals 16 residues. CDR1 is LGHDT and CDR2 is YNNKEL in the germline V gene (reference sequence). V lost 3 bases and J lost 7; bases outside the gene matches: 10. The CDR3 is CASSHNRDRSLEKLFF. DNA of the CDR3: TGTGCCAGCAGCCATAACCGGGACAGGTCTCTTGAAAAACTGTTTTTT.

This clonotype was counted only a few times. The genes are TRBV2 and TRBJ2-2; D remains unclear. This CDR3 has 15 amino acids. V lost 1 base to trimming and J lost 5 bases, with 11 bases between them. Germline V gene sequence: CDR1 SNHLY, CDR2 FYNNEI. The CDR3 is CASSEGALPTGELFF. CDR3 DNA: TGTGCCAGCAGTGAAGGGGCACTTCCTACCGGGGAGCTGTTTTTT.

The gene calls are TRBV4-1 and TRBJ2-7, with 8 bases aligning to TRBD2. Germline assignment: CDR1 MGHRA and CDR2 YSYEKL. This CDR3 has 15 amino acids. J lost 2 bases, V lost 4 bases, and 7 bases had no gene match. CDR3 bases: TGCGCCAGCAGCCTTTCGGGGGGGGGAACCTACGAGCAGTACTTC. This sequence encodes CASSLSGGGTYEQYF.

V and J are TRBV6-2 or TRBV6-3 and TRBJ2-7; 11 nucleotides line up with TRBD2. Germline trimming cut 2 bases from V and 0 bases from J; bases unmatched to any gene: 12. In germline, CDR1 is MNHEY, CDR2 SVGEGT. The CDR3 contains 19 residues. The CDR3 loop is CASSYPDPTSGSFSYEQYF. The CDR3 DNA follows: TGTGCCAGCAGTTACCCCGATCCCACTAGCGGGAGTTTCTCCTACGAGCAGTACTTC.